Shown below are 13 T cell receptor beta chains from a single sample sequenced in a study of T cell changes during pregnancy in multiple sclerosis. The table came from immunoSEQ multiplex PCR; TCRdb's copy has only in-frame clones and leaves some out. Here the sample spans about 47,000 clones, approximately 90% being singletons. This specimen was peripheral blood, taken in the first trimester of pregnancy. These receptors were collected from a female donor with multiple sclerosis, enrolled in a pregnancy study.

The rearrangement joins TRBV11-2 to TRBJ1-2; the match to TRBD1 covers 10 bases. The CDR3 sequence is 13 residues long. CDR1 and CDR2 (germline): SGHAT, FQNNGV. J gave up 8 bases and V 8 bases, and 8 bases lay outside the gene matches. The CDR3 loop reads CASGPDRGIGYTF. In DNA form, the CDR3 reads TGTGCCAGCGGCCCGGACAGGGGGATCGGCTACACCTTC.

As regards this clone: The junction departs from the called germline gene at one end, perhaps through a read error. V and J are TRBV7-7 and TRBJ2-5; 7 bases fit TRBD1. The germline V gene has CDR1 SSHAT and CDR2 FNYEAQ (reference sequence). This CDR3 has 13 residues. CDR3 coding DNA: TGTGCTAGCAGCTTACAGGGGTCGGAGACCCAGTACTTC. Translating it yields CASSLQGSETQYF.

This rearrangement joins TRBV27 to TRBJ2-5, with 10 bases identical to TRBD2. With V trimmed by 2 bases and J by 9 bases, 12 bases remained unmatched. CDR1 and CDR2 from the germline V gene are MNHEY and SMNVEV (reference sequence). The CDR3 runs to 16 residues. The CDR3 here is CASSLLAGDRLRPQYF. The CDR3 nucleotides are TGTGCCAGCAGTTTACTAGCGGGGGACCGCCTAAGGCCCCAGTACTTC.

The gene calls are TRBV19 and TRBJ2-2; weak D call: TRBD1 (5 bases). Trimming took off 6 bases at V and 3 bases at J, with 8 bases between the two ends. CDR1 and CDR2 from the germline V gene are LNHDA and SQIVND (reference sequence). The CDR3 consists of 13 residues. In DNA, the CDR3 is TGTGCCAGTAGCAGGGAAGACACCGGGGAGCTGTTTTTT. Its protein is CASSREDTGELFF.

This CDR3 reads CASSNPTFGTTEAFF. CDR3 bases: TGCGCCAGCAGCAACCCCACCTTTGGTACAACTGAAGCTTTCTTT. V gene TRBV5-1 combines with J gene TRBJ1-1; D unresolved. The V end was cut by 4 bases, the J end by 5 bases, with 18 bases between. This CDR3 has 15 residues. Germline values: CDR1 SGHRS, CDR2 YFSETQ.

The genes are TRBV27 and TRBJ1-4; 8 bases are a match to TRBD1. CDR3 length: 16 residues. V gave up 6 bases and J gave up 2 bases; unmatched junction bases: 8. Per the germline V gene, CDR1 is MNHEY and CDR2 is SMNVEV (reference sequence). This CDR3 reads CASRGRGLGTNEKLFF. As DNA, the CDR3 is TGTGCCAGCAGGGGCAGGGGGCTTGGGACTAATGAAAAACTGTTTTTT.

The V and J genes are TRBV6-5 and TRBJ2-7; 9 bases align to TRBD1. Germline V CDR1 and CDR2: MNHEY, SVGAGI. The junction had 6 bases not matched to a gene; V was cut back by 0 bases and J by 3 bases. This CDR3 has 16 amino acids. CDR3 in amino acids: CASSYSPGQGIYEQYF. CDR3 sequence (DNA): TGTGCCAGCAGTTACTCCCCGGGACAGGGAATCTACGAGCAGTACTTC.

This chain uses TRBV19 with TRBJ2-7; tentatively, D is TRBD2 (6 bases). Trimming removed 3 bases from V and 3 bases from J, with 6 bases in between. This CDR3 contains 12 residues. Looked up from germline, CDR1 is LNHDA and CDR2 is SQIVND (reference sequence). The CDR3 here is CASSIGGYEQYF. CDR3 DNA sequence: TGTGCCAGTAGTATCGGGGGCTACGAGCAGTACTTC.

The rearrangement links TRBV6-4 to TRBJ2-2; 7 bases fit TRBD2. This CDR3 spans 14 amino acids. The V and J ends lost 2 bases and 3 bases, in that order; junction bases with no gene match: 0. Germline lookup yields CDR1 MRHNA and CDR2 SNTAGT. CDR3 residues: CASSDSGDTGELFF. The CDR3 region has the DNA TGTGCCAGCAGTGACAGCGGGGACACCGGGGAGCTGTTTTTT.

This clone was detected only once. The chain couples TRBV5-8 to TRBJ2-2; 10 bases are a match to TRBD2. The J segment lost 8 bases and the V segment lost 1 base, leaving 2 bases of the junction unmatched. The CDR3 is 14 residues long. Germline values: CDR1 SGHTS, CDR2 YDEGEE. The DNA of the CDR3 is TGTGCCAGCAGCTTGCTACTAGCGGGAGGGGAGCTGTTTTTT. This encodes CASSLLLAGGELFF.

The CDR3: CASSFTRGNTEAFF. The CDR3 nucleotides are TGTGCCAGCAGCTTCACCAGGGGAAACACTGAAGCTTTCTTT. The chain recombines TRBV7-6 with TRBJ1-1; a possible D gene is TRBD1 (6 bases). V shed 3 bases and J shed 2 bases, with 10 bases lying between them. CDR3 length: 14 amino acids. Germline loops: CDR1 SGHVS, CDR2 FNYEAQ.

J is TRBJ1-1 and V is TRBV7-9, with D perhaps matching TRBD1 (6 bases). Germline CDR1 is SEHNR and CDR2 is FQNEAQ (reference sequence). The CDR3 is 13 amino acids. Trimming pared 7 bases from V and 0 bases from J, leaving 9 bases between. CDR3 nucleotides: TGTGCCAGCACACAGGGCATGAACACTGAAGCTTTCTTT. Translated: CASTQGMNTEAFF.

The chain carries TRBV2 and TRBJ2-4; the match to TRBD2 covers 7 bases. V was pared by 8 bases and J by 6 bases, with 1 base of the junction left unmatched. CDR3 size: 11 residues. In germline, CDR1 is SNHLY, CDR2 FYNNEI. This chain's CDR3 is CASGRVNIQYF. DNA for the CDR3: TGTGCCAGCGGGAGGGTAAACATTCAGTACTTC.